This T cell receptor beta chain was retrieved from a study of CD8+ T cells in alopecia areata. Turning to the study itself: Treated patients received oral tofacitinib, 5 to 10 mg twice daily.

Findings of the study overall: Resident alphabeta T-cell populations of normal skin are likewise subject to sequencing in scalp samples. Greater clonality was observed in lesional scalp samples, especially alopecia totalis/universalis, versus normal scalp.

The sequencing template was cDNA reverse transcribed from extracted RNA. Assay used: immunoSEQ multiplex PCR; TCRdb lists only in-frame clones, some missing. This sample carries roughly 120,000 clones, about two fifths of them seen once, and the ten largest clones take approximately 2.8%. Regarding this clone: The antigen is not known.

This CDR3 contains 16 residues. In germline, CDR1 is GTSNPN, CDR2 SVGIG (reference sequence). Trimming stripped 3 bases from V and 0 bases from J, with 15 bases between. The sequenced sample was CD4+ T cells sorted from blood. The receptor was isolated from a human donor with alopecia areata. The rearrangement joins TRBV30 to TRBJ1-3; D is unclear. CDR3 coding DNA: TGTGCCTGGAGCGTGACCTCGGTGACCTCTGGAAACACCATATATTTT. It yields the protein CAWSVTSVTSGNTIYF.